Given below is one T cell receptor (beta chain) in context. Its specific antigen is unknown. No much larger clone is present one base from it, and per-base qualities are unavailable. Whole blood was collected in K2EDTA tubes by collaborating institutions according to the institutions' own protocols. For TCRbeta analysis, collaborators shipped samples in one of three forms: frozen whole blood, isolated PBMCs, or DNA extracted from either of those sample types. The data are from a study of blood T cell repertoires in COVID-19 (TCRdb year 2020). Describing the broader study: Collaborator samples came from the United States, Italy and Spain and covered acute and convalescent phases of COVID-19. The prospective study material was composed of cDNA or gDNA derived from T cells, B-cell-depleted T cells, or PBMCs. The dataset comprised deeply sampled blood TCRbeta repertoires from subjects exposed to, actively infected with, or recovered from COVID-19. The repertoires were released in a freely available public database intended as a resource for research on the immune response to SARS-CoV-2. Samples came from the ongoing ImmuneRACE study (first 160 participants) plus 1,254 subjects from 6 global collaborators. The sample metadata nearly always contained a de-identified subject ID, COVID-19 status, age in years and sex. Where available, HLA class I and class II types were obtained from metadata supplied by the sample provider rather than from assay-based typing.

The junction carries 9 bases between V and J, which are trimmed by 6 bases and 4 bases respectively. Its CDR3 holds 12 amino acids, cysteine through phenylalanine. Just CDR3 DNA is preserved here, 36 bases in frame from base 1. CDR1 and CDR2 (LNHDA, SQIVND) derive from the germline V gene (reference sequence). What the authors observed across the whole study: The amount of clinical and demographic metadata varied by source and participant and was provided uncurated.

TCRbeta CDR3 regions were amplified from genomic DNA using the immunoSEQ Assay, a bias-controlled multiplex PCR. As for how the authors treated the data: Nucleated cell counts per sample were estimated from amplification of reference gene primers within the assay. To quantify the absolute abundance of each unique TCRbeta CDR3 rearrangement, sequence reads were collapsed and filtered. Productive Simpson clonality was computed per sample as the square root of Simpson's diversity index over productive rearrangements. TCRdb took this table from immuneACCESS and kept in-frame rearrangements with V and J called. Such tables lack part of the clones; where checked against another copy, unresolved V genes explain under half of the gap, and the rest is unexplained. D and trimming come from the DNA, and the V and J calls and clone size come from that table. Here the sample has 55,000 to 85,000 clones; just over 85% occur a single time. The ten largest clones capture roughly 5.5% of the sample.

The receptor was derived from a human donor in a cohort sampled during active COVID-19. The sequencing input was peripheral blood. This receptor chain uses TRBV19 and TRBJ1-2; TRBD1 is a weak D gene call, 5 bases matching. CDR3 region: CASSRDIYGYTF. Read as DNA, the sequence is TGTGCCAGTAGCAGGGATATCTATGGCTACACCTTC.